These 9 T cell receptor beta chains share one sample of origin, sequenced in a study of T cells in Graves' hyperthyroidism and ophthalmopathy. RNA transcripts gave rise to amplified TCR beta CDR3 regions. The HTBI set primed first-round TCR CDR3 RT-PCR. TCRdb independently ran MiXCR on the multiplex PCR reads; one entry per CDR3 protein. The data contain 690,000 or so distinct CDR3 sequences, over 15% of them singletons. The sequenced sample was blood. The origin of the receptors is a woman aged 45-65 years with Graves' hyperthyroidism that later progressed to Graves' ophthalmopathy.

This clonotype was counted ten times or more. The chain employs TRBV2 and TRBJ1-2, with 7 bases matching TRBD1. V lost 5 bases to trimming and J lost 3 bases; unmatched junction nucleotides: 6. Germline V CDR1 and CDR2: SNHLY, FYNNEI. CDR3 size: 14 residues. In DNA, the CDR3 is TGTGCCAGCAGTCGACAGGGTATGGACTATGGCTACACCTTC. Protein sequence: CASSRQGMDYGYTF.

The table lists this clonotype with many counts. The V call is TRBV28, the J call TRBJ2-7, with a possible D match to TRBD2 (6 bases). The CDR3 covers 12 residues. The germline gives CDR1 MDHEN, CDR2 SYDVKM. The ends were cut back, 7 bases at V and 3 bases at J, with 10 bases in the middle. The CDR3 is CASTLGGYEQYF. The CDR3 DNA is TGTGCCAGCACCCTGGGGGGCTACGAGCAGTACTTC.

This clonotype was seen ten or more times. The chain couples TRBV6-1 to TRBJ1-5, with D tentatively TRBD1 (6 bases). The V and J ends lost 5 bases and 4 bases respectively, with 21 bases between them. The CDR3 sequence is 17 residues long. Germline-derived CDR1 and CDR2 are MNHNS and SASEGT. The DNA of the CDR3 is TGTGCCAGCAGTTCCTTGGGGGGCGCGTCGGGAAATCAGCCCCAGCATTTT. Encoded protein: CASSSLGGASGNQPQHF.

This clonotype came up a few times. The CDR3 is CATRTDSGNTIYF. The CDR3 coding sequence is TGTGCCACCCGGACAGACTCTGGAAACACCATATATTTT. The J gene is TRBJ1-3, the V gene TRBV2, with D possibly matching TRBD1 (6 bases). The CDR3 length is 13 residues. Trimming shortened V by 10 bases and J by 0 bases, and 10 bases separated the two germline ends. Germline-derived CDR1 and CDR2 are SNHLY and FYNNEI.

This clonotype was counted many times. The V call is TRBV12-5, the J call TRBJ1-1; TRBD1 might be the D (6 bases). The germline V gene has CDR1 LGHNT and CDR2 FRNRAP. The CDR3 totals 19 residues. The V and J ends lost 3 bases and 0 bases respectively, with 23 bases between them. The chain's CDR3 is CASGFLISRGRGLNTEAFF. As DNA, the CDR3 is TGTGCTAGTGGTTTCCTCATAAGCCGAGGGAGGGGGTTGAACACTGAAGCTTTCTTT.

This chain links TRBV20-1 with TRBJ2-1; TRBD1 is a possible D gene (6 bases). The ends were cut back, 5 bases at V and 0 bases at J, with 11 bases in the middle. This CDR3 comprises 14 residues. Germline CDR1 reads DFQATT; CDR2 reads SNEGSKA (reference sequence). This CDR3 is CSAYMDSSYNEQFF. Here the CDR3 DNA reads TGCAGTGCTTATATGGACAGCTCCTACAATGAGCAGTTCTTC.

There are a few counts of this clonotype. The J gene is TRBJ2-2, the V gene TRBV3-1, with D tentatively TRBD2 (7 bases). The CDR3 is 17 amino acids. V was trimmed by 0 bases and J by 1 base, leaving 12 bases between them. Germline loops: CDR1 LGHDT, CDR2 YNNKEL (reference sequence). Written as DNA, the CDR3 is TGTGCCAGCAGCCAAGATCTGCGGGGGCAGAACACCGGGGAGCTGTTTTTT. It yields the protein CASSQDLRGQNTGELFF.

This clonotype was recorded at least ten times. The J gene is TRBJ1-5, the V gene TRBV27, with D possibly being TRBD1 (6 bases). The CDR3 is 14 amino acids. With 2 bases removed from V and 5 bases from J, the gap between germline ends came to 10 bases. Germline V gene data show CDR1 as MNHEY and CDR2 as SMNVEV (reference sequence). For the CDR3, the DNA is TGTGCCAGCAGTTTAGCAGGGGTGTATCAGCCCCAGCATTTT. As protein: CASSLAGVYQPQHF.

This chain uses TRBV6-2 or TRBV6-3 with TRBJ2-1; D is perhaps TRBD1 (5 bases). Trimming removed 6 bases at V and 0 bases at J, with 15 bases between. This CDR3 is 16 amino acids long. Germline values: CDR1 MNHEY, CDR2 SVGEGT. The CDR3 nucleotides read TGTGCCAGCAGGGGAAAGGGGCAAAGCTCCTACAATGAGCAGTTCTTC. Encoded protein: CASRGKGQSSYNEQFF.